Listed here are 10 T cell receptor beta chains from one sample, sequenced in a study of cytomegalovirus exposure and HLA in healthy donors. Generated by immunoSEQ multiplex PCR, the TCRdb table keeps only in-frame clones and is missing some. This table holds about 280,000 clones, approximately 88% found once. The sample taken for sequencing was PBMCs. These receptor sequences come from a woman between 18 and 29 years old in good health and CMV-seronegative.

The chain is built from TRBV5-6 and TRBJ2-3, with 10 bases fitting TRBD2. Germline CDR1 and CDR2: SGHDT and YYEEEE. J lost 2 bases, V lost 0 bases, and 3 bases had no gene match. The CDR3 runs 16 residues. CDR3 bases: TGTGCCAGCAGCTTGGGACTAGCGGGTATCACAGATACGCAGTATTTT. As protein: CASSLGLAGITDTQYF. Full variable domain (missing parts from reference TRBV5-6 and TRBJ2-3): DAGVTQSPTHLIKTRGQQVTLRCSPKSGHDTVSWYQQALGQGPQFIFQYYEEEERQRGNFPDRFSGHQFPNYSSELNVNALLLGDSALYLCASSLGLAGITDTQYFGPGTRLTVL.

V and J are TRBV4-1 and TRBJ2-2; 12 positions match TRBD1. CDR1 is MGHRA, CDR2 YSYEKL, per germline. V was clipped by 3 bases and J by 5 bases; unmatched bases: 1. The CDR3 contains 15 residues. Written as DNA, the CDR3 is TGCGCCAGCAGCCAGGGACAGGGGGCTACCGGGGAGCTGTTTTTT. Translated: CASSQGQGATGELFF.

The V and J genes are TRBV28 and TRBJ2-7; 8 bases fit TRBD2. This CDR3 comprises 15 residues. Germline V lookup: CDR1 MDHEN, CDR2 SYDVKM. V shed 6 bases, J shed 1 base, and the junction held 8 bases outside the gene matches. In DNA form, the CDR3 reads TGTGCCAGCAGCCCTAGCGGACTAGCTTCCTACGAGCAGTACTTC. Its translation is CASSPSGLASYEQYF.

The chain joins TRBV2 to TRBJ1-1, with TRBD1 matching over 7 bases. V lost 6 bases to trimming and J lost 8 bases; unmatched junction nucleotides: 6. CDR1 is SNHLY and CDR2 is FYNNEI in the germline V gene. The CDR3 covers 12 residues. In DNA, the CDR3 is TGTGCCAGCAGCGGACAGGTGTTGGAAGCTTTCTTT. Protein: CASSGQVLEAFF.

The chain joins TRBV6-4 to TRBJ2-4; 12 nucleotides agree with TRBD2. The J segment lost 12 bases and the V segment lost 4 bases, leaving 4 bases of the junction unmatched. Germline assignment: CDR1 MRHNA and CDR2 SNTAGT. The CDR3 is 13 residues long. The CDR3 loop reads CASSVTSGSPQYF. CDR3 coding DNA: TGTGCCAGCAGTGTGACTAGCGGGAGCCCTCAGTACTTC.

In this sample, this clone turned up a few times. The chain is built from TRBV9 and TRBJ2-3; 7 bases fit TRBD2. The CDR3 runs 13 residues. Germline CDR1 and CDR2: SGDLS and YYNGEE. V shed 2 bases, J shed 5 bases, and the junction held 2 bases outside the gene matches. CDR3 loop: CASSVSGKDTQYF. The CDR3 DNA reads as TGTGCCAGCAGCGTGAGCGGGAAAGATACGCAGTATTTT.

This sequence joins TRBV28 and TRBJ2-1; TRBD2 is a possible D gene (6 bases). V gave up 8 bases and J gave up 10 bases, with 12 bases separating them. The CDR3 contains 11 residues. Germline CDR1 and CDR2: MDHEN and SYDVKM. In nucleotides, the CDR3 is TGTGCCAGCGTAAGGGCGGGGGAGCAGTTCTTC. It yields the protein CASVRAGEQFF.

Here the CDR3 reads CASSFLTGELFF. CDR3 sequence (DNA): TGTGCCAGCAGTTTCTTAACCGGGGAGCTGTTTTTT. V gene TRBV27 combines with J gene TRBJ2-2; D ambiguous. The CDR3 totals 12 residues. The V end lost 3 bases, the J end lost 5 bases, and 4 bases lay between the germline ends. The germline CDR1 and CDR2 sequences are MNHEY and SMNVEV (reference sequence).

The V call is TRBV27, the J call TRBJ2-5; TRBD2 agrees at 16 bases. Unmatched junction bases numbered 9, after V lost 6 bases and J lost 8 bases. This CDR3 has 16 amino acids. Germline V gives CDR1 MNHEY, CDR2 SMNVEV (reference sequence). This CDR3 reads CASRPGTSGRAATQYF. The DNA of the CDR3 is TGTGCCAGCAGGCCCGGGACTAGCGGGAGGGCCGCAACCCAGTACTTC.

This rearrangement joins TRBV5-1 to TRBJ2-7; TRBD2 agrees at 8 bases. The junction had 8 bases not matched to a gene; V was cut back by 3 bases and J by 6 bases. Germline V gives CDR1 SGHRS, CDR2 YFSETQ. The length of the CDR3 is 14 residues. CDR3 nucleotide sequence: TGCGCCAGCAGCTCTAGCGGGCCGGCGGGCGAGCAGTACTTC. This encodes CASSSSGPAGEQYF. Full variable domain (missing parts from reference TRBV5-1 and TRBJ2-7): KAGVTQTPRYLIKTRGQQVTLSCSPISGHRSVSWYQQTPGQGLQFLFEYFSETQRNKGNFPGRFSGRQFSNSRSEMNVSTLELGDSALYLCASSSSGPAGEQYFGPGTRLTVT.